These 23 T cell receptor beta chains originate from one sample sequenced in a study of T cells after yellow fever vaccination. Each CDR3 protein is one row after TCRdb ran MiXCR on the 5' RACE reads. This table holds hundreds of thousands of distinct CDR3 sequences, approximately 12% found once. The sample consisted of CD4+ T cells sorted from PBMCs, taken 15 days after the yellow fever booster vaccination. The receptors derive from a man younger than 35 who received the YFV17D yellow fever vaccine.

The chain employs TRBV20-1 and TRBJ2-7; TRBD1 matches at 9 bases. V shed 3 bases and J 4 bases; nucleotides not matched to a gene: 10. The CDR3 consists of 15 residues. Per the germline V gene, CDR1 is DFQATT and CDR2 is SNEGSKA (reference sequence). This CDR3 is CSASRPTGGAYEQYF. DNA of the CDR3: TGCAGTGCTAGCCGGCCAACAGGGGGCGCTTACGAGCAGTACTTC.

This sequence joins TRBV12-3 or TRBV12-4 and TRBJ2-7; D is ambiguous. This CDR3 is 12 amino acids long. V gave up 1 base and J gave up 3 bases, with 4 bases separating them. In nucleotides, the CDR3 is TGTGCCAGCAGTTTAGACATCTACGAGCAGTACTTC. Residues: CASSLDIYEQYF.

This clonotype showed up just a few times. The CDR3 here is CASSSDTGMNTEAFF. The CDR3 nucleotides read TGCGCCAGCAGCTCTGACACCGGTATGAACACTGAAGCTTTCTTT. This chain uses TRBV5-1 with TRBJ1-1; D remains ambiguous. CDR1 is SGHRS and CDR2 is YFSETQ in the germline V gene. Deletions cut 3 bases from V and 0 bases from J, with 12 bases between. The CDR3 extends over 15 amino acids.

V is TRBV6-1 and J is TRBJ1-1; no clear D gene. The V and J ends lost 11 bases and 1 base respectively, with 20 bases between them. This CDR3 has 15 amino acids. CDR1 is MNHNS, CDR2 SASEGT, per germline. The CDR3 DNA reads as TGTGCCTCGCGAGAGACCAAAGGTTGGAACACTGAAGCTTTCTTT. It codes for CASRETKGWNTEAFF.

This clonotype was counted only a few times. The chain recombines TRBV7-2 with TRBJ1-1; D perhaps matches TRBD1 (6 bases). Germline V gives CDR1 SGHTA, CDR2 FQGNSA. V lost 5 bases to trimming and J lost 0 bases, with 13 bases between them. The CDR3 covers 15 residues. CDR3 amino acids: CASSPARGMNTEAFF. CDR3 DNA: TGTGCCAGCAGCCCCGCGAGGGGGATGAACACTGAAGCTTTCTTT.

The V call is TRBV20-1, the J call TRBJ1-1; unclear D gene. V shed 0 bases and J shed 8 bases, with 13 bases lying between them. In germline, CDR1 is DFQATT, CDR2 SNEGSKA (reference sequence). The CDR3 consists of 13 residues. The chain's CDR3 is CSAREPNTREAFF. DNA of the CDR3: TGCAGTGCTAGAGAGCCTAATACCCGAGAAGCTTTCTTT.

Ten or more counts support this clonotype. The V gene is TRBV20-1, the J gene TRBJ2-1; D is possibly TRBD2 (6 bases). Looked up from germline, CDR1 is DFQATT and CDR2 is SNEGSKA (reference sequence). Trimming shortened V by 5 bases and J by 9 bases, and 14 bases separated the two germline ends. The CDR3 contains 12 residues. CDR3 in DNA: TGCAGTGCTCCCCTTAGGGGACTTGAGCAGTTCTTC. This translates into CSAPLRGLEQFF.

This clonotype was recorded at least ten times. The chain has TRBV6-2 or TRBV6-3 and TRBJ2-7, with D possibly matching TRBD2 (6 bases). CDR3 length: 14 residues. Trimming took 8 bases from V and 2 from J, leaving 16 bases between them. CDR1 and CDR2 (germline): MNHEY, SVGEGT. The CDR3 DNA reads TGTGCCAGCGGCGAACGGGGGACCACCTACGAGCAGTACGTC. Amino acids: CASGERGTTYEQYV.

In its sample, this clonotype was seen a few times. V is TRBV15 and J is TRBJ2-5; D uncertain. The CDR3 is 11 residues long. Germline CDR1 reads LNHNV; CDR2 reads YYDKDF (reference sequence). V was trimmed by 8 bases and J by 5 bases, leaving 9 bases between them. CDR3 in amino acids: CATQVKETQYF. The CDR3 DNA is TGTGCCACCCAAGTAAAGGAGACCCAGTACTTC.

This sequence joins TRBV5-6 and TRBJ2-3; D tentatively fits TRBD1 or TRBD2 (5 bases each). From germline, CDR1 is SGHDT and CDR2 YYEEEE. V was shortened by 4 bases and J by 2 bases, with 23 bases between the two germline ends. The CDR3 runs to 18 residues. The CDR3: CASSTLKRDGWDTDTQYF. Written as DNA, the CDR3 is TGTGCCAGCAGCACCTTAAAACGGGACGGATGGGACACAGATACGCAGTATTTT.

This clonotype turned up a few times. The gene calls are TRBV10-3 and TRBJ1-5; no definite D call. The V end was cut by 6 bases, the J end by 2 bases, with 8 bases between. CDR1 is ENHRY and CDR2 is SYGVKD in the germline V gene. The CDR3 spans 13 residues. CDR3 nucleotides: TGTGCCATCAGGAGGGAGGGCAATCAGCCCCAGCATTTT. Residues: CAIRREGNQPQHF.

The V and J genes are TRBV15 and TRBJ1-4; the D gene is possibly TRBD1 (5 bases). This CDR3 has 19 amino acids. The V and J ends lost 3 bases and 8 bases respectively, with 28 bases between them. Germline CDR1 LNHNV, CDR2 YYDKDF (reference sequence). CDR3 amino acids: CATSSPVAVSRGLGEKLFF. CDR3 nucleotides: TGTGCCACCAGCAGCCCCGTCGCGGTTTCTAGGGGACTTGGGGAAAAACTGTTTTTT. The whole variable domain, filled in from reference TRBV15 and TRBJ1-4, reads DAMVIQNPRYQVTQFGKPVTLSCSQTLNHNVMYWYQQKSSQAPKLLFHYYDKDFNNEADTPDNFQSRRPNTSFCFLDIRSPGLGDTAMYLCATSSPVAVSRGLGEKLFFGSGTQLSVL.

The chain combines TRBV20-1 with TRBJ1-2; TRBD1 aligns across 10 bases. CDR3 length: 14 amino acids. The junction had 13 bases not matched to a gene; V was cut back by 6 bases and J by 9 bases. CDR1 and CDR2 from the germline V gene are DFQATT and SNEGSKA (reference sequence). As DNA, the CDR3 is TGCAGTGCCAGGGACAGGGGCCTACTATGGAGCTACACCTTC. Its translation is CSARDRGLLWSYTF.

This clonotype has only a few counts. This chain uses TRBV4-1 with TRBJ2-6; D is possibly TRBD1 (5 bases). CDR1 and CDR2 (germline): MGHRA, YSYEKL. CDR3 length equals 16 residues. Trimming shortened V by 4 bases and J by 4 bases, and 14 bases separated the two germline ends. The CDR3 protein is CASSLKGESGANVLTF. For the CDR3, the DNA is TGCGCCAGCAGCCTAAAAGGGGAATCAGGGGCCAACGTCCTGACTTTC.

This clonotype was detected a few times. This sequence joins TRBV7-9 and TRBJ2-5; D gene uncertain. Trimming removed 3 bases from V and 7 bases from J, with 3 bases in between. Germline-derived CDR1 and CDR2 are SEHNR and FQNEAQ (reference sequence). This CDR3 is 10 amino acids long. This chain's CDR3 is CASSFGTQYF. The CDR3 DNA is TGTGCCAGCAGCTTCGGGACCCAGTACTTC.

This clonotype turned up a few times. This chain joins TRBV4-1 and TRBJ2-5; TRBD2 is a possible D gene (6 bases). The V end was cut by 2 bases, the J end by 1 base, with 11 bases between. CDR3 size: 15 residues. Germline lookup yields CDR1 MGHRA and CDR2 YSYEKL. The CDR3 nucleotides are TGCGCCAGCAGCCAATTAGGAGCGGGCCAAGAGACCCAGTACTTC. Translated: CASSQLGAGQETQYF.

This clonotype was found a few times. The genes are TRBV7-9 and TRBJ2-7; 8 bases map to TRBD2. V lost 1 base and J lost 0; bases outside the gene matches: 5. Germline assignment: CDR1 SEHNR and CDR2 FQNEAQ (reference sequence). The CDR3 has 16 residues. CDR3 in DNA: TGTGCCAGCAGCTTAGGGGTCGGGGGGGACTCCTACGAGCAGTACTTC. Amino acid sequence: CASSLGVGGDSYEQYF. Using reference TRBV7-9 and TRBJ2-7 for the parts outside the CDR3, the full variable domain is DTGVSQNPRHKITKRGQNVTFRCDPISEHNRLYWYRQTLGQGPEFLTYFQNEAQLEKSRLLSDRFSAERPKGSFSTLEIQRTEQGDSAMYLCASSLGVGGDSYEQYFGPGTRLTVT.

This clonotype was seen repeatedly, ten times or more. V and J are TRBV12-3 or TRBV12-4 and TRBJ2-7; 13 bases map to TRBD2. The CDR3 loop spans 15 amino acids. With 5 bases clipped from V and 9 bases from J, the junction kept 10 bases outside the gene matches. The CDR3 region is CASSPLTSGGLGQYF. In DNA form, the CDR3 reads TGTGCCAGCAGTCCGTTGACTAGCGGGGGGCTGGGGCAGTACTTC.

The V gene is TRBV20-1, the J gene TRBJ2-7; no clear D gene. From germline, CDR1 is DFQATT and CDR2 SNEGSKA (reference sequence). This CDR3 comprises 12 residues. Trimming left V 2 bases short and J 4 bases short, with 9 bases between. The DNA of the CDR3 is TGCAGTGCTAGAATAGCCCAGTACGAGCAGTACTTC. Its translation: CSARIAQYEQYF.

This clonotype was recorded a few times. The chain recombines TRBV5-5 with TRBJ1-1; 8 bases match TRBD1. Germline V gene lookup returns CDR1 SGHKS and CDR2 YYEKEE (reference sequence). This CDR3 spans 18 amino acids. The ends lost 0 bases at V and 3 bases at J; junction bases unmatched: 13. CDR3 in DNA: TGTGCCAGCAGCTTGGGAAGACAGGGGAGGGGAAGGGACACTGAAGCTTTCTTT. This sequence encodes CASSLGRQGRGRDTEAFF.

The gene calls are TRBV5-1 and TRBJ2-3, with a weak D call TRBD1 (5 bases). The germline V gene has CDR1 SGHRS and CDR2 YFSETQ. The CDR3 extends over 14 amino acids. Trimming removed 0 bases from V and 5 bases from J, with 10 bases in between. The CDR3 loop reads CASSLEQDVDTQYF. In nucleotides, the CDR3 is TGCGCCAGCAGCTTGGAACAGGACGTAGATACGCAGTATTTT. Full variable domain (outside the CDR3, taken from reference TRBV5-1 and TRBJ2-3): KAGVTQTPRYLIKTRGQQVTLSCSPISGHRSVSWYQQTPGQGLQFLFEYFSETQRNKGNFPGRFSGRQFSNSRSEMNVSTLELGDSALYLCASSLEQDVDTQYFGPGTRLTVL.

This clonotype was seen a handful of times. The CDR3 here is CASSLRFPEISEQFF. Here the CDR3 DNA reads TGCGCCAGCAGCTTGCGGTTCCCAGAAATAAGTGAGCAGTTCTTC. The chain links TRBV5-1 to TRBJ2-1, with unresolved D. This CDR3 contains 15 residues. Trimming took off 1 base at V and 9 bases at J, with 17 bases between the two ends. The germline gives CDR1 SGHRS, CDR2 YFSETQ.

A few counts support this clonotype. The chain links TRBV5-1 to TRBJ2-2; tentatively, D is TRBD1 (5 bases). The length of the CDR3 is 15 residues. Germline V gene sequence: CDR1 SGHRS, CDR2 YFSETQ. Between the trimmed V and J ends, which lost 4 bases and 5 bases, there was a span of 15 bases. DNA of the CDR3: TGCGCCAGCAGCCCGAGGACACCGAGGACCGGGGAGCTGTTTTTT. It is translated as CASSPRTPRTGELFF.